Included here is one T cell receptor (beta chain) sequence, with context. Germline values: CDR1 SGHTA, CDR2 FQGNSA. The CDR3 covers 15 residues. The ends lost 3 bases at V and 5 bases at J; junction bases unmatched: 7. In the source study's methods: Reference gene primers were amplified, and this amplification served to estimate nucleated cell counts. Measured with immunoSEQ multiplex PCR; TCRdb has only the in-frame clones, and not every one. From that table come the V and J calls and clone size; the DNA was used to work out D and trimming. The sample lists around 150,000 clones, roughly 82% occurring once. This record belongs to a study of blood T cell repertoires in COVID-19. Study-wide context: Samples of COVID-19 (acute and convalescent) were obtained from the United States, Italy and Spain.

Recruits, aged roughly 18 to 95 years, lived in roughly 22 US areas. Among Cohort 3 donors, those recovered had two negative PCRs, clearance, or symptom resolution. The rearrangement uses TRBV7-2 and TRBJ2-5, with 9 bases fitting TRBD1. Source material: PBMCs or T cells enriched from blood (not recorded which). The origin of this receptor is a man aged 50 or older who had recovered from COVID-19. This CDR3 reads CASSLTGGLGETQYF. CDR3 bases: TGTGCCAGCAGCTTGACAGGGGGGTTGGGGGAGACCCAGTACTTC. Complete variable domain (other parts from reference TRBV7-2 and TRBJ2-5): GAGVSQSPSNKVTEKGKDVELRCDPISGHTALYWYRQSLGQGLEFLIYFQGNSAPDKSGLPSDRFSAERTGGSVSTLTIQRTQQEDSAVYLCASSLTGGLGETQYFGPGTRLLVL.